This T cell receptor (beta chain) was observed in a study of blood T cell repertoires in COVID-19 (dated by TCRdb to 2018 to 2020). For context, the study as a whole: Collaborator samples came from the United States, Italy and Spain and covered acute and convalescent phases of COVID-19. The prospective study material was composed of cDNA or gDNA derived from T cells, B-cell-depleted T cells, or PBMCs. Subjects who had been exposed to COVID-19, were actively infected with it, or had recovered from it provided the deeply sampled blood TCRbeta repertoires that made up the dataset. The repertoires were released in a freely available public database intended as a resource for research on the immune response to SARS-CoV-2. Samples were obtained from the ongoing ImmuneRACE study (first 160 participants) and from about 1,300 subjects provided by 6 global collaborators. Sample metadata almost always included a de-identified subject ID, COVID-19 status, age in years and sex. Where available, HLA class I and class II types were obtained from metadata supplied by the sample provider rather than from assay-based typing.

CDR3 length: 14 amino acids, cysteine to phenylalanine. Only the CDR3 region is kept as DNA, spanning 42 bases read in frame from base 1. Trimming accounts for 7 bases at V and 7 bases at J, while the number of junction bases matched to no gene is 9. Sequences MDHEN (CDR1) and SYDVKM (CDR2) are obtained from the germline V gene. Note on this clone: The specificity of this receptor is unknown. Qualities for individual bases were not recorded, and no much larger clone is one base off.

One collaborating source in Seattle enrolled patients while the patients were actively infected and followed the patients over time throughout the course of disease. Each collaborating institution followed its own protocols to collect whole blood in K2EDTA tubes. For TCRbeta analysis, collaborator samples were shipped as frozen whole blood, as isolated PBMCs, or as DNA extracted from either sample type. Overall study results and their limits: The amount of clinical and demographic metadata varied by source and participant and was provided uncurated.

The immunoSEQ Assay, a bias-controlled multiplex PCR, was used to amplify TCRbeta CDR3 regions from genomic DNA. Regarding the original processing steps: The number of nucleated cells in each sample was estimated by amplification of reference gene primers within the assay. Sequence reads were collapsed and filtered to measure the absolute abundance of every unique TCRbeta CDR3 rearrangement. For each sample, productive Simpson clonality was calculated as the square root of Simpson's diversity index over productive rearrangements. The immuneACCESS repertoire file appears here via TCRdb, limited to in-frame rearrangements. These files lack a portion of the clones; in checked studies, under half of the deficit traces to unresolved V genes, and the cause of the others is not known. V, J and clone size were drawn from that table, and D and trimming were deduced from the DNA. Present in this sample are 150,000 to 160,000 clones, 83% of which were seen just once. The ten largest clones add up to 9.5% to 13% of the sample.

This sequence was found in a woman aged 60-75 years with COVID-19, enrolled during active disease. Sequenced input: peripheral blood. The chain employs TRBV28 and TRBJ1-5, and 8 bases in between align with TRBD1. The DNA sequence follows: TGTGCCAGCATCACGGGACAGGTAAACCAGCCCCAGCATTTT. It translates as CASITGQVNQPQHF.